This entry describes one T cell receptor (beta chain). The antigen remains undetermined. These data originate in a study of T-cell reconstitution after alpha-beta-depleted transplantation in children. Findings of the study overall: Approximately two months post-transplant, alpha-beta T cells reportedly originated from several hundred expanded graft clones. There were some patients whose high TCRbeta diversity at day 60 came from surviving recipient T cells and thymic progenitors.

Germline CDR1 and CDR2: SGHRS and YFSETQ. The CDR3 loop spans 13 amino acids. V was trimmed by 4 bases and J by 4 bases, leaving 11 bases between them. Unique molecular identifiers were incorporated during preparation of the TCRbeta library. MiXCR was run by TCRdb on the PCR reads, yielding one entry per CDR3 protein. Of about 210,000 distinct CDR3 sequences detected, approximately 15% appear once; the ten largest clones hold 40% to 50%. The material sequenced was PBMCs, mostly from graft donor cells, taken 360 days after TCRalphabeta/CD19-depleted stem cell transplant. The chain carries TRBV5-1 and TRBJ1-1; D not certain. This TCR came from a male patient between 2 and 9 years old who had a stem cell transplant for acute lymphoblastic leukemia, so the T cells may come from the graft donor. This CDR3 is CASSPWEGTEAFF. CDR3 in DNA: TGCGCCAGCAGCCCTTGGGAGGGCACTGAAGCTTTCTTT.